This T cell receptor (beta chain) was retrieved from a study of molecular identifiers for immune sequencing clone quantification. Study-wide findings and caveats: Even with roughly 1 million naive cells present, spiked Jurkat TCR RNA from one cell was reportedly detectable.

As for this clonotype: Antigen: not known. A much larger clone differs by one base, so this may be a read error.

TCRdb reanalysed the PCR reads using MiXCR and keeps one entry per CDR3 protein. The sample includes about 40,000 distinct CDR3 sequences, roughly 24% of them seen just once. Sample: naive CD8+ T cells from blood, with Jurkat cell RNA spiked in. Stated subset: FACS-sorted CD8+CD4-CCR7+CD45RA+ naive T cells. The TCR was taken from a human donor in good health. Some libraries in this study had Jurkat cell RNA spiked in.

CDR3 residues: CASSEETSGRATNTQYF. The CDR3 DNA reads as TGTGCCAGTAGTGAAGAAACTAGCGGGAGGGCCACAAATACGCAGTATTTT. This chain joins TRBV19 and TRBJ2-3; 13 bases match TRBD2. This CDR3 spans 17 amino acids. Germline CDR1 LNHDA, CDR2 SQIVND (reference sequence).